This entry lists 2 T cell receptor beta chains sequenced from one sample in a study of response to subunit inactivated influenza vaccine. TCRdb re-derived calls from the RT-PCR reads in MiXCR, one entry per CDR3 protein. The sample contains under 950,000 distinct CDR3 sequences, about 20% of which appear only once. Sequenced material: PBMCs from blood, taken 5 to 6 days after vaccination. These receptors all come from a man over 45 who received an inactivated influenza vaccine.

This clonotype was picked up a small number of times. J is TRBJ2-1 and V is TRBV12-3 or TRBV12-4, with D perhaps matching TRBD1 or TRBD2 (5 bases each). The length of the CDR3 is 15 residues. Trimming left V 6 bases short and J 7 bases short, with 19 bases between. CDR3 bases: TGTGCCAGCAGCTCCTCAATGAGGGGTGGAAATGAGCAGTTCTTC. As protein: CASSSSMRGGNEQFF.

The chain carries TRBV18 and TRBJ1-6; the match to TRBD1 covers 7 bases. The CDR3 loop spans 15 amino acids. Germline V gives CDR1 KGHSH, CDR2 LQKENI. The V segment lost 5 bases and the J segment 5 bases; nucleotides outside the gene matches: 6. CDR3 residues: CASSGGQVNNSPLHF. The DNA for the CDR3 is TGTGCCAGCTCAGGTGGACAGGTTAATAATTCACCCCTCCACTTT.